This record covers a single T cell receptor (beta chain). The sample is drawn from a study of blood T cell repertoires in COVID-19. Profiling relied on immunoSEQ multiplex PCR, and the TCRdb table lists in-frame clones only, not all of them. The table shows hundreds of thousands of clones, with 85% to 90% occurring only once. Sequencing was carried out using peripheral blood. The receptor's source is a woman between 45 and 65 years old with COVID-19, enrolled during active disease.

The CDR3 DNA is TGTGCCAGCAGCTTAGGCCCGGCGGGGCGGGACTATGGCTACACCTTC. Translating it yields CASSLGPAGRDYGYTF. This sequence joins TRBV7-2 and TRBJ1-2, with D perhaps TRBD1 (5 bases). CDR3 length: 16 residues. V was cut by 1 base and J by 3 bases, with 15 bases left in between. Germline V lookup: CDR1 SGHTA, CDR2 FQGNSA.